Sequencing of this T cell receptor (beta chain) was carried out in a study of T cell repertoires in cytomegalovirus infection. The overall study: Researchers turned to recently identified HLA-C-restricted CMV epitopes as well as well-studied HLA-B-restricted ones. Public TCR beta signature analysis indicated the presence of both CMV infection and matching HLA type.

V was cut by 0 bases and J by 3 bases, with 15 bases left in between. The CDR3 has 16 amino acids. Germline CDR1 GTSNPN, CDR2 SVGIG (reference sequence). Comment on this clonotype: Its target is unknown.

TCRdb called the reads again in MiXCR, with one record for every CDR3 protein. The sample has about 120,000 distinct CDR3 sequences, roughly 30% seen once; the top ten hold around two fifths. The clonotype comes from a human donor in good health (CMV status not recorded). Some clones in this sample may be carry-over from other donors' samples. The sequencing used CD8+ T cells from cultured PBMCs, collected from culture after CMV antigen stimulation. The rearrangement links TRBV30 to TRBJ1-5; D perhaps matches TRBD1 (6 bases). In nucleotides, the CDR3 is TGTGCCTGGAGTGTAAGAAAACAGGGAGACAATCAGCCCCAGCATTTT. Translation: CAWSVRKQGDNQPQHF.